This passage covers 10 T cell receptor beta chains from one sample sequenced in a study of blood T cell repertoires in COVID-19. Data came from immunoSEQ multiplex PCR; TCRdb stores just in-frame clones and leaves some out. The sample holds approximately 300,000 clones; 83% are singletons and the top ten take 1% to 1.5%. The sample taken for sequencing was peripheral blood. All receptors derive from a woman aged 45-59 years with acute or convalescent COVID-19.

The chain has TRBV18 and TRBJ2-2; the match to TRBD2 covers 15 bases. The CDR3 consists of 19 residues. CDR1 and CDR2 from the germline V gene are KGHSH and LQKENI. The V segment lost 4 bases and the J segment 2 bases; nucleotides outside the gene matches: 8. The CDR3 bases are TGTGCCAGCTCACTTACCCGGACTAGCGGGAGGGCCAACACCGGGGAGCTGTTTTTT. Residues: CASSLTRTSGRANTGELFF.

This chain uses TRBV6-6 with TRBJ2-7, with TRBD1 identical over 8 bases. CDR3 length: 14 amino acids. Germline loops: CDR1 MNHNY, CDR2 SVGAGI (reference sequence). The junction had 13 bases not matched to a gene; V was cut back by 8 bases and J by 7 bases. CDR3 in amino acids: CASGNPGGGWEQYF. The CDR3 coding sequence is TGTGCCAGCGGAAACCCAGGGGGCGGGTGGGAGCAGTACTTC.

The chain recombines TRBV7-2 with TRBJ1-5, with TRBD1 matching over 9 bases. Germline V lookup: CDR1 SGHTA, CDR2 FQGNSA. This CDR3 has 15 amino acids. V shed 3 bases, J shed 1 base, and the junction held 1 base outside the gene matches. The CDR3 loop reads CASSFTGGSNQPQHF. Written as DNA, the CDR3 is TGTGCCAGCAGCTTCACAGGGGGCAGCAATCAGCCCCAGCATTTT.

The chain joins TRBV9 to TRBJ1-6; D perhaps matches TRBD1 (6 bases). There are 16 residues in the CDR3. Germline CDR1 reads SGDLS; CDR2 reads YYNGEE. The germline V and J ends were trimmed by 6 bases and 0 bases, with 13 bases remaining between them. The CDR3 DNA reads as TGTGCCAGCACGAATACAGGGAGCTCCTATAATTCACCCCTCCACTTT. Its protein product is CASTNTGSSYNSPLHF.

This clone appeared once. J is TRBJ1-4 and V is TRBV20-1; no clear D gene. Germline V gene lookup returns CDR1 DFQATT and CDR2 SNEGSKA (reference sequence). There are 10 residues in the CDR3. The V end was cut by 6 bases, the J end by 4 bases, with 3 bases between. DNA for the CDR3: TGCAGTGCCTATAATGAAAAACTGTTTTTT. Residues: CSAYNEKLFF.

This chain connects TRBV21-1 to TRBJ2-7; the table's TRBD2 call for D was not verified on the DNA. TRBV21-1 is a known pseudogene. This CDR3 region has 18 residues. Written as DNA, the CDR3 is TGTGCCAGCAGCAAAGTGGGCAGGAGGGCTGGAATGGTTTACGAGCAGTACGTC. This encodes CASSKVGRRAGMVYEQYV.

CDR3 sequence reads: CASSGTEVLEETQYF. The CDR3 DNA sequence: TGTGCCAGCAGCGGGACAGAGGTTTTAGAAGAGACCCAGTACTTC. This chain uses TRBV2 with TRBJ2-5; 7 bases match TRBD1. The CDR3 consists of 15 residues. V lost 6 bases to trimming and J lost 3 bases; unmatched junction nucleotides: 10. Per germline, CDR1 SNHLY and CDR2 FYNNEI.

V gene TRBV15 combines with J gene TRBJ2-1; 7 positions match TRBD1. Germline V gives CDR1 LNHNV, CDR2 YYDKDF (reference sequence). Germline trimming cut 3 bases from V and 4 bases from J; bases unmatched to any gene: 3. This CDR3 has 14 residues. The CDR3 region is CATSRGDSYNEQFF. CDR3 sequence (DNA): TGTGCCACCAGCAGGGGGGACAGTTACAATGAGCAGTTCTTC. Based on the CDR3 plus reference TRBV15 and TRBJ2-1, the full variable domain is DAMVIQNPRYQVTQFGKPVTLSCSQTLNHNVMYWYQQKSSQAPKLLFHYYDKDFNNEADTPDNFQSRRPNTSFCFLDIRSPGLGDTAMYLCATSRGDSYNEQFFGPGTRLTVL.

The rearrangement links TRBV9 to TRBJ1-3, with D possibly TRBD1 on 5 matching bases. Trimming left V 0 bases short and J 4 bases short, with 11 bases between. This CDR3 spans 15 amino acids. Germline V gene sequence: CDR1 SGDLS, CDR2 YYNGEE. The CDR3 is CASSVEGAPGNTIYF. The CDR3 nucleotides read TGTGCCAGCAGCGTAGAAGGGGCGCCGGGAAACACCATATATTTT.

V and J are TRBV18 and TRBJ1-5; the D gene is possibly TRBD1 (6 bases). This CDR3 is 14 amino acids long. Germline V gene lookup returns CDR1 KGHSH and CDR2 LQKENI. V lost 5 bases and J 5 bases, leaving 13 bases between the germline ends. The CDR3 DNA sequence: TGTGCCAGCTCATCCAGGGGACGGGATCAGCCCCAGCATTTT. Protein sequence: CASSSRGRDQPQHF.